This is a list of T cell receptor beta chains from one sample in a study of response to subunit inactivated influenza vaccine. TCRdb redid the calling of the RT-PCR reads with MiXCR, one entry per CDR3 protein. The sample has 750,000 to 850,000 distinct CDR3 sequences; roughly 20% are singletons. The sequencing used PBMCs from blood, collected 4 to 6 days after vaccination. The source of these receptors is a man aged 45-60 years who received an inactivated influenza vaccine. The CDR3 runs from the conserved cysteine through the conserved F or W. D genes are given only for firm matches. Clone size is stated in some rows and not others, as once, few, many or a class when expanded.

d_call j_call cdr3_length clone_size v_call cdr3_nt cdr3_aa
. TRBJ1-2 16 . TRBV5-4 TGTGCCAGCAGCTTGGCAATCGCAGGGGTCGACTATGGCTACACCTTC CASSLAIAGVDYGYTF
TRBD1 TRBJ2-7 13 . TRBV10-3 TGTGCCATCAGTACTGGGACAGACTACGAGCAGTACTTC CAISTGTDYEQYF
. TRBJ2-3 15 . TRBV20-1 TGCAGTGCTAGAAATCTTACAGGGTGGCTCGGTACGCAGTATTTT CSARNLTGWLGTQYF
. TRBJ2-2 15 . TRBV27 TGTGCCAGCAGCCGTGATGCCCCGAACACCGGGGAGCTGTTTTTT CASSRDAPNTGELFF
TRBD2 TRBJ2-1 14 . TRBV20-1 TGCAGTGCTGAAACTAGCGGGAGGACCAATGAGCAGTTCTTC CSAETSGRTNEQFF
. TRBJ2-2 14 few TRBV6-2/TRBV6-3 TGTGCCAGCAGTGGGGGCCTGAACACCGGGGAGCTGTTTTTT CASSGGLNTGELFF
. TRBJ2-1 13 . TRBV7-9 TGTGCCAGCAGCTTAGCAGCAGAGAATGAGCAGTTCTTC CASSLAAENEQFF
. TRBJ1-1 17 . TRBV7-2 TGTGCCAGCAGCTTAGCGACCCGTCCCGGATTGAACACTGAAGCTTTCTTT CASSLATRPGLNTEAFF
. TRBJ1-3 15 . TRBV6-1 TGTGCCAGCAGCCGGGACAACGGCTCTGGAAACACCATATATTTT CASSRDNGSGNTIYF
TRBD2 TRBJ2-3 17 few TRBV7-9 TGTGCCAGCAGAATAGCTGTGTTAGCGGGGCACACAGATACGCAGTATTTT CASRIAVLAGHTDTQYF
. TRBJ2-5 12 . TRBV20-1 TGCAGTGCCCAAAGGCCGGGGGAGACCCAGTACTTC CSAQRPGETQYF
TRBD1 TRBJ2-5 14 . TRBV20-1 TGCAGTGCTAGCCTACAGGGGAACCAAGAGACCCAGTACTTC CSASLQGNQETQYF
. TRBJ2-1 16 . TRBV7-2 TGTGCCAGCAGCGTCAGTTGGCGGGTTTCCGGAAATGAGCAGTTCTTC CASSVSWRVSGNEQFF
TRBD2 TRBJ2-1 16 few TRBV25-1 TGTGCCAGCCAACGAGCGGGAGGAATAGCCTACAATGAGCAGTTCTTC CASQRAGGIAYNEQFF
TRBD2 TRBJ2-1 16 . TRBV20-1 TGCAGTGCTAGAGCTAGCGGGGGGGTTCTCTACAATGAGCAGTTCTTC CSARASGGVLYNEQFF
. TRBJ1-4 14 few TRBV15 TGTGCCACCAGCAGCGGGAGGTCTGATGGAAAACTGTTTTTT CATSSGRSDGKLFF
. TRBJ1-1 16 . TRBV5-6 TGTGCCAGCAGCTTGGGTCTGCCAGGATTGAACACTGAAGCTTTCTTT CASSLGLPGLNTEAFF
. TRBJ2-1 15 . TRBV20-1 TGCAGTGCTAGGGGAGCGGCAAGCTCCTACAGTGAGCAGTTCTTC CSARGAASSYSEQFF
. TRBJ2-4 16 few TRBV30 TGTGCCTGGAGCGGAATAGGGGCACGGGCCAAAAACATTCAGTACTTC CAWSGIGARAKNIQYF
. TRBJ2-7 12 . TRBV3-1 TGTGCCAGCAGCCAAAATGGGCCCGAGCAGTACTTC CASSQNGPEQYF
TRBD2 TRBJ2-1 16 many TRBV4-3 TGCGCCAGCAGCCTTATACTAGCGGGGGACTACAATGAGCAGTTCTTC CASSLILAGDYNEQFF
. TRBJ2-7 15 many TRBV6-5 TGTGCCAGCAGTTACAGAGGCGGAGGGCCCTACGAGCAGTACTTC CASSYRGGGPYEQYF
. TRBJ1-6 12 . TRBV7-9 TGTGCCAGCAGCCCGAGAAATTCACCCCTCCACTTT CASSPRNSPLHF
TRBD1 TRBJ2-1 14 few TRBV6-1 TGTGCCAGCAAGGGGGCTAGCTCCTACAATGAGCAGTTCTTC CASKGASSYNEQFF